This is a list of T cell receptor beta chains from one sample in a study of cytomegalovirus exposure and HLA in healthy donors. TCRdb's table, derived via immunoSEQ multiplex PCR, lists solely in-frame clones and lacks some. The repertoire holds about 180,000 clones, with 80% to 90% as singletons. The sequencing input was PBMCs. The receptors here all came from a girl under 10 years old in good health and CMV-seropositive. CDR3s include the opening cysteine and the closing phenylalanine or tryptophan. Each record gives: V gene, D gene, J gene, clone size, CDR3 protein, CDR3 DNA. A D gene is named only where the DNA matches it firmly. The size field is filled for only some rows; it gives once, few, many or a size class.

>TRBV6-6|.|TRBJ1-5|.
CASSERSNQPQHF
TGTGCCAGCAGTGAGCGGTCCAATCAGCCCCAGCATTTT
>TRBV19|.|TRBJ1-4|.
CASSNQGSNEKLFF
TGTGCCAGTAGTAACCAGGGAAGTAATGAAAAACTGTTTTTT
>TRBV14|.|TRBJ2-1|.
CASSQDRRDINPGPYNEQFF
TGTGCCAGCAGCCAAGATCGTCGGGACATCAATCCGGGACCTTACAATGAGCAGTTCTTC
>TRBV19|.|TRBJ1-1|.
CASNYDTKGDREAFF
TGTGCCAGCAACTATGACACGAAGGGAGACCGTGAAGCTTTCTTT
>TRBV7-8|.|TRBJ1-1|.
CASSRNTGGLRNTEAFF
TGTGCCAGCAGCCGGAATACGGGGGGCCTCCGGAACACTGAAGCTTTCTTT
>TRBV6-1|.|TRBJ2-2|.
CASLGAALNTGELFF
TGTGCCAGCCTAGGGGCAGCGTTGAACACCGGGGAGCTGTTTTTT
>TRBV9|TRBD1|TRBJ1-4|.
CASQKGQGREKLFF
TGTGCCAGCCAGAAGGGACAGGGAAGAGAAAAACTGTTTTTT
>TRBV27|.|TRBJ1-3|.
CASSSPGGSSGNTIYF
TGTGCCAGCAGTTCACCCGGGGGGAGCTCTGGAAACACCATATATTTT
>TRBV28|TRBD1|TRBJ1-5|.
CASREGANQPQHF
TGTGCCAGCAGAGAGGGGGCGAATCAGCCCCAGCATTTT
>TRBV19|.|TRBJ2-3|.
CASSLSGHNTDTQYF
TGTGCCAGTAGTCTGTCAGGGCATAACACAGATACGCAGTATTTT
>TRBV9|.|TRBJ2-7|once
CASSSLGSSYEQYF
TGTGCCAGCAGCTCCCTTGGCAGCTCCTACGAGCAGTACTTC
>TRBV7-8|.|TRBJ2-1|.
CASSAHLDSRPYNEQFF
TGTGCCAGCAGCGCCCACCTCGACAGCCGGCCCTACAATGAGCAGTTCTTC
>TRBV19|TRBD2|TRBJ2-7|.
CASSIVGGWYEQYF
TGTGCCAGTAGTATAGTGGGGGGGTGGTACGAGCAGTACTTC
>TRBV10-1|.|TRBJ2-7|few
CAVTRGAGRKYF
TGCGCCGTCACACGGGGCGCGGGGAGAAAGTACTTC
>TRBV6-6|TRBD2|TRBJ2-5|.
CASSPRTSGSLKTQYF
TGTGCCAGCAGTCCGAGGACTAGCGGGAGTCTAAAGACCCAGTACTTC
>TRBV7-8|TRBD1|TRBJ1-3|.
CASSFSTTGGGGNTIYF
TGTGCCAGCAGCTTTAGCACCACAGGGGGCGGTGGAAACACCATATATTTT
>TRBV29-1|.|TRBJ2-3|.
CSVPKSDSNTDTQYF
TGCAGCGTCCCTAAGTCGGACAGCAACACAGATACGCAGTATTTT
>TRBV4-1|.|TRBJ1-2|.
CASSQSAGTAGHYGYTF
TGCGCCAGCAGCCAATCCGCCGGGACGGCGGGGCACTATGGCTACACCTTC
>TRBV10-1|TRBD1|TRBJ1-2|few
CASSETTGGYTF
TGCGCCAGCAGCGAGACGACAGGGGGCTACACCTTC
>TRBV27|.|TRBJ2-7|.
CASSRQGESYEQYF
TGTGCCAGCAGTCGACAAGGGGAATCCTACGAGCAGTACTTC
>TRBV28|TRBD2|TRBJ2-3|.
CASSLTSGRDTDTQYF
TGTGCCAGCAGTTTGACTAGCGGGAGGGACACAGATACGCAGTATTTT
>TRBV6-5|.|TRBJ2-7|few
CASRPTGGTYEQYF
TGTGCCAGCAGGCCCACCGGAGGGACCTACGAGCAGTACTTC
>TRBV19|TRBD1|TRBJ1-2|.
CASSVGQAANYGYTF
TGTGCCAGTAGTGTCGGACAGGCCGCAAACTATGGCTACACCTTC
>TRBV2|.|TRBJ1-2|few
CASSSQDTYGYTF
TGTGCCAGCAGTTCACAGGATACTTATGGCTACACCTTC
>TRBV7-3|.|TRBJ2-1|.
CASSLSGASSYNEQFF
TGTGCCAGCAGCTTAAGCGGGGCGAGCTCCTACAATGAGCAGTTCTTC
>TRBV27|TRBD1|TRBJ2-5|.
CASRNGTVWEQYF
TGTGCCAGCAGAAATGGGACAGTGTGGGAGCAGTACTTC
>TRBV7-2|.|TRBJ1-1|.
CASSYIGAEAFF
TGTGCCAGCAGCTACATAGGGGCTGAAGCTTTCTTT
>TRBV15|.|TRBJ2-2|.
CATRELGAGELFF
TGTGCCACCAGGGAGCTCGGGGCCGGGGAGCTGTTTTTT
>TRBV19|TRBD1|TRBJ1-4|.
CASSNLQGATNEKLFF
TGTGCCAGTAGCAATTTACAGGGGGCAACTAATGAAAAACTGTTTTTT
>TRBV6-5|TRBD1|TRBJ2-1|.
CATQPGQRPVEQFF
TGTGCCACCCAACCGGGACAGCGACCGGTCGAGCAGTTCTTC
>TRBV6-5|.|TRBJ1-2|.
CASSRGEGINGYTF
TGTGCCAGCAGCCGGGGGGAGGGCATAAATGGCTACACCTTC
>TRBV27|TRBD1|TRBJ2-7|.
CASRLRDSLSYEQYF
TGTGCCAGCAGGCTTAGGGACAGCCTATCCTACGAGCAGTACTTC
>TRBV11-3|.|TRBJ1-1|.
CASSLDLAGAFF
TGTGCCAGCAGCTTAGATCTGGCCGGGGCTTTCTTT
>TRBV7-3|TRBD1|TRBJ1-5|.
CASSLTGDRGSYSNQPQHF
TGTGCCAGCAGCTTAACCGGGGACAGGGGGAGCTATAGCAATCAGCCCCAGCATTTT
>TRBV12-5|TRBD1|TRBJ2-7|once
CASGPQGAVGEQYF
TGTGCTAGTGGCCCACAGGGGGCGGTGGGGGAGCAGTACTTC
>TRBV4-1|TRBD1|TRBJ2-1|.
CASSQLHRGRLNEQFF
TGCGCCAGCAGCCAGTTACACAGGGGGCGCCTTAATGAGCAGTTCTTC
>TRBV29-1|TRBD2|TRBJ2-5|.
CSVAMFSGREETQYF
TGCAGCGTTGCCATGTTTAGCGGGAGAGAGGAGACCCAGTACTTC
>TRBV7-3|.|TRBJ1-2|.
CASSLISGYGYTF
TGTGCCAGCAGCTTAATATCGGGCTATGGCTACACCTTC
>TRBV9|TRBD1|TRBJ1-2|.
CASSVHQGAYTF
TGTGCCAGCAGCGTCCACCAGGGGGCCTACACCTTC
>TRBV5-1|.|TRBJ2-3|.
CASSLSGTDTQYF
TGCGCCAGCAGCTTGTCAGGGACAGATACGCAGTATTTT
>TRBV7-3|TRBD1|TRBJ1-2|.
CASSQGQTYGYTF
TGTGCCAGCAGCCAGGGACAGACCTATGGCTACACCTTC
>TRBV6-1|.|TRBJ1-3|few
CASSEAHGGGNTIYF
TGTGCCAGCAGTGAAGCTCACGGGGGTGGTAACACCATATATTTT
>TRBV27|TRBD2|TRBJ2-7|.
CASSRTPAGEGEQYF
TGTGCCAGCAGCCGTACCCCAGCGGGAGAGGGCGAGCAGTACTTC
>TRBV7-6|.|TRBJ2-5|.
CASSQVERETQYF
TGTGCCAGCAGCCAAGTAGAGAGAGAGACCCAGTACTTC
>TRBV21-1|.|TRBJ2-7|.
CASSKESGVSEQYF
TGTGCCAGCAGCAAGGAAAGTGGAGTCAGCGAGCAGTACTTC
>TRBV5-1|TRBD1|TRBJ1-2|once
CASSLSSDRAGYTF
TGCGCCAGCAGCTTGTCTTCGGACAGGGCTGGCTACACCTTC
>TRBV9|.|TRBJ2-1|once
CASSVDEGTEQFF
TGTGCCAGCAGCGTAGATGAGGGTACTGAGCAGTTCTTC
>TRBV30|.|TRBJ1-1|.
CAWSGGRGTEAFF
TGTGCCTGGAGTGGAGGGCGCGGAACTGAAGCTTTCTTT
>TRBV7-2|TRBD2|TRBJ2-1|.
CASSDGSGARYNEQFF
TGTGCCAGCAGCGACGGGAGCGGGGCCCGCTACAATGAGCAGTTCTTC
>TRBV5-1|.|TRBJ2-1|.
CASSAYKGGEQFF
TGCGCCAGCAGCGCATATAAAGGGGGAGAGCAGTTCTTC
>TRBV7-9|.|TRBJ2-2|.
CASSFLDGELFF
TGTGCCAGCAGCTTTCTAGACGGGGAGCTGTTTTTT